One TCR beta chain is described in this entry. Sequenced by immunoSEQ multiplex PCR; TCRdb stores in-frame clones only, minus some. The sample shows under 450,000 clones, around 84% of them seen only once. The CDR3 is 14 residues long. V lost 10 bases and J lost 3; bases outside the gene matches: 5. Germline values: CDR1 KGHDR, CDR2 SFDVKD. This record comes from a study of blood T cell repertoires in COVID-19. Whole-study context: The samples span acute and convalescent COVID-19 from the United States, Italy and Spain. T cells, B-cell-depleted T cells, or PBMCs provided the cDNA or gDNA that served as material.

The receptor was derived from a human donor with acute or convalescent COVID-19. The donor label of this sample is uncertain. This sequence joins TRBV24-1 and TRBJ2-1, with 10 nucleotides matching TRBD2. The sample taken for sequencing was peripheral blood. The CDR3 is CATAAGGSYNEQFF. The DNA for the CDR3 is TGTGCCACGGCAGCGGGAGGGAGCTACAATGAGCAGTTCTTC.